This T cell receptor beta chain was captured in a study of cytomegalovirus exposure and HLA in healthy donors. Overall study findings and caveats: Some public TCRs appeared in many individuals, while most sequences were rare. The study put around 180 TCR beta chains on its list as cytomegalovirus-associated.

Germline V gives CDR1 LGHNA, CDR2 YSLEER. The CDR3 has 16 amino acids. Deletions cut 3 bases from V and 3 bases from J, with 18 bases between. In the PCR, 60 Vbeta and 13 Jbeta primers were used. Some clones are missing from TCRdb's copy, which holds only in-frame ones; the method was immunoSEQ multiplex PCR. The repertoire holds approximately 190,000 clones, with roughly four fifths as singletons. About this clone itself: Antigen: not known.

The chain has TRBV4-3 and TRBJ2-7, with a weak D call TRBD2 (6 bases). This receptor was obtained from a young woman in good health and CMV-seropositive. The specimen sequenced was PBMCs. This chain's CDR3 is CASSQGMTSIGYEQYF. The DNA for the CDR3 is TGCGCCAGCAGCCAGGGTATGACTAGTATCGGCTACGAGCAGTACTTC.